At least ten counts were recorded for the clone carrying this T cell receptor (beta chain). Its antigen remains unidentified. The sample originates from a study of glioma-infiltrating T cells. The study, taken as a whole, reports: Non-neoplastic patients had below-expected tissue-blood divergence, while all gliomas exceeded expectation.

The iRepertoire nested amplicon-rescue multiplex PCR amplified TCR alpha and beta CDR3s from RNA. TCRdb re-called the multiplex PCR reads with MiXCR, one entry per CDR3 protein. This sample has roughly 200,000 distinct CDR3 sequences, with around 40% found just once. With 5 bases removed from V and 6 bases from J, the gap between germline ends came to 8 bases. This CDR3 is built from 11 residues. Germline assignment: CDR1 MNHNS and CDR2 SASEGT. This TCR was recovered from a human donor with low-grade glioma or glioblastoma, undergoing nonglioma brain surgery, or in good health (not recorded which). The chain combines TRBV6-1 with TRBJ2-7; no firm D call. The sequenced sample was glioma tissue, nonneoplastic brain tissue, or PBMCs (not recorded which). The CDR3 reads CASSYKAEQYF. CDR3 nucleotide sequence: TGTGCCAGCAGTTATAAGGCCGAGCAGTACTTC.